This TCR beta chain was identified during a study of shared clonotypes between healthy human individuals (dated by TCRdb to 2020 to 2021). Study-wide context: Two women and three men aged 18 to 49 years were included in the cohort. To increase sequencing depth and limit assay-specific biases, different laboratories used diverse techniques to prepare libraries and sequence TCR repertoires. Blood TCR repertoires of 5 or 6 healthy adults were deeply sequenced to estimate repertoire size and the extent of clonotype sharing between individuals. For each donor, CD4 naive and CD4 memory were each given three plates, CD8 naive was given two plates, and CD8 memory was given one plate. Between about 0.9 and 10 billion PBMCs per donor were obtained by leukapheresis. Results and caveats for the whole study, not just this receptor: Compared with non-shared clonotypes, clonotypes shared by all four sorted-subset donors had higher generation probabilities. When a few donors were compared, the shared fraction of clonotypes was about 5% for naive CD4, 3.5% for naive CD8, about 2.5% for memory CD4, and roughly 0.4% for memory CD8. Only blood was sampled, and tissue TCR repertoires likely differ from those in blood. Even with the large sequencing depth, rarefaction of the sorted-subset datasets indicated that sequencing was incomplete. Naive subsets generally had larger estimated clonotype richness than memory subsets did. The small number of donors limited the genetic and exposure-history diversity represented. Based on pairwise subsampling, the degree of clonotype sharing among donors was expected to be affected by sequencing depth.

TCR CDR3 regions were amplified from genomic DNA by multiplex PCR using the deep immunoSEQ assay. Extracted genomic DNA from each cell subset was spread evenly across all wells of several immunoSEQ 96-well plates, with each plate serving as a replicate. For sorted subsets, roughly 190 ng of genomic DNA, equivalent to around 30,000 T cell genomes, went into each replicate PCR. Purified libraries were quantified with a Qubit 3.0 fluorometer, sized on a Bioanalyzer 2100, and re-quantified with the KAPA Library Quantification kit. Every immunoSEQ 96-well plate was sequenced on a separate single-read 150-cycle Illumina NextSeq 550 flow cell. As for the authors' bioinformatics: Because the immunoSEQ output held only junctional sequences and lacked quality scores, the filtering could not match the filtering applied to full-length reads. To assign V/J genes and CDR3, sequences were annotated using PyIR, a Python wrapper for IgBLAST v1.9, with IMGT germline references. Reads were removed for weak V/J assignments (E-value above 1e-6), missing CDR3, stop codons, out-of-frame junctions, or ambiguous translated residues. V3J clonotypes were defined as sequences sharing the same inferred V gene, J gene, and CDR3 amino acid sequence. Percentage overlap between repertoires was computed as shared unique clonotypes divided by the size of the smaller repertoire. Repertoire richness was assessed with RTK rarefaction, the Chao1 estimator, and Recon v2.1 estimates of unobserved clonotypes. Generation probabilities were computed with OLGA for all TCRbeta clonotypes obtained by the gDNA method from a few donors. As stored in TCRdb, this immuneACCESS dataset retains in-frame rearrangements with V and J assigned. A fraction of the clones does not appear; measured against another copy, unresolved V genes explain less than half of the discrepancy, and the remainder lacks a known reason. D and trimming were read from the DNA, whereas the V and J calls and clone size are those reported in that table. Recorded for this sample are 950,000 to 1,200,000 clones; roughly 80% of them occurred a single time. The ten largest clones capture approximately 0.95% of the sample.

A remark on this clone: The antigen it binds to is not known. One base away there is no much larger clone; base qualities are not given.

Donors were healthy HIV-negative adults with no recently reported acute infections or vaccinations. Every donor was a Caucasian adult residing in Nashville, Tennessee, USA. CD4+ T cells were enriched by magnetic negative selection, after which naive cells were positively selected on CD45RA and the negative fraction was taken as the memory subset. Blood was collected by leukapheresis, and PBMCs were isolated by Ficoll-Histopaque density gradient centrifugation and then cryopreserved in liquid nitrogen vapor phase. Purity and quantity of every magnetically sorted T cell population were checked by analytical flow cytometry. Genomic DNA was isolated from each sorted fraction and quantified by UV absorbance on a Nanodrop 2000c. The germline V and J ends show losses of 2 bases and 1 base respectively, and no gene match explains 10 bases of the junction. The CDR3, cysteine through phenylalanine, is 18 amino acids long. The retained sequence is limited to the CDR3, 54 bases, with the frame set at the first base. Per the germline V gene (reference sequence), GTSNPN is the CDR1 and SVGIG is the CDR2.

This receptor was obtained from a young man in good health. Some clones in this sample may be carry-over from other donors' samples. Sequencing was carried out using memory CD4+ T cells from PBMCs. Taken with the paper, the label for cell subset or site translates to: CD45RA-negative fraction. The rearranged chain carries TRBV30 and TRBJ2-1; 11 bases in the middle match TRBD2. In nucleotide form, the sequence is TGTGCCTGGAGTACGACTAGCGGGATAATGGCGTCCTACAATGAGCAGTTCTTC. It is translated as CAWSTTSGIMASYNEQFF.